This record covers a single T cell receptor (beta chain). The CDR3 loop spans 14 amino acids. Germline CDR1 and CDR2: SEHNR and FQNEAQ (reference sequence). This entry belongs to a study of monozygotic twins with inflammatory bowel disease. From the 5' RACE reads, TCRdb lists one entry per CDR3 protein and no DNA. Its clone listing holds roughly 160,000 distinct CDR3 sequences. Material: blood. The rearrangement uses TRBV7-9 and TRBJ1-5; TCRdb's assignment of TRBD1 cannot be checked, as there is no DNA. This sequence was found in a human donor with ulcerative colitis or Crohn's disease, or a healthy co-twin of an affected twin (not recorded which). CDR3: CASSLDRGHQPQHF.